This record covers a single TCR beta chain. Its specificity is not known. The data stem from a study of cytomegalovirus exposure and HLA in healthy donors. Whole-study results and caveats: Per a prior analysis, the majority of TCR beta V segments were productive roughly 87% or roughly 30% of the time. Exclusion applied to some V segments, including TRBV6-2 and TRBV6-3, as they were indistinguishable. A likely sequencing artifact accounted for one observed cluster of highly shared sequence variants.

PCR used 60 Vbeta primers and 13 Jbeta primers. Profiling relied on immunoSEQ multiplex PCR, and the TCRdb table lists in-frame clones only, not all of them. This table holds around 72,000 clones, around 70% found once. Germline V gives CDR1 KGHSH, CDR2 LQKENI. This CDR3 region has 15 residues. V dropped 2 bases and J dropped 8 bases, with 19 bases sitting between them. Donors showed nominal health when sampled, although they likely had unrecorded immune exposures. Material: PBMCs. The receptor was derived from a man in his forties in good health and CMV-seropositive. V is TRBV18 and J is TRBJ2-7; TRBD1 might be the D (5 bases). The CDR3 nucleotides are TGTGCCAGCTCACCAAATGGGCTAGGGGAAGAGCAGCAGTACTTC. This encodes CASSPNGLGEEQQYF.